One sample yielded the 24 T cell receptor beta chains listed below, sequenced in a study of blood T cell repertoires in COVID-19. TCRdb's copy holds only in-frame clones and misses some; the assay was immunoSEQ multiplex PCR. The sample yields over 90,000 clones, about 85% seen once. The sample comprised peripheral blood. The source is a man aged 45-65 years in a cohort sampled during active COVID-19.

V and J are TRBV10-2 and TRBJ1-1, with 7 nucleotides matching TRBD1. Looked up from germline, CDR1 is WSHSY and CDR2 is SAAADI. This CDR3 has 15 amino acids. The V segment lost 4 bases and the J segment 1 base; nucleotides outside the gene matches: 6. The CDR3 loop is CASSAPGQWNTEAFF. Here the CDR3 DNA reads TGCGCCAGCAGTGCACCGGGACAGTGGAACACTGAAGCTTTCTTT.

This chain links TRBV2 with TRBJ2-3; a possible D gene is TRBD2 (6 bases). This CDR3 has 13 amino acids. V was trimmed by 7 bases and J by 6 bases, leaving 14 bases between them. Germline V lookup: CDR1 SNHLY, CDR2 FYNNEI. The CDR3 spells CASKPPGRDTQYF. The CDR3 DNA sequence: TGTGCCAGCAAACCCCCGGGGAGGGATACGCAGTATTTT.

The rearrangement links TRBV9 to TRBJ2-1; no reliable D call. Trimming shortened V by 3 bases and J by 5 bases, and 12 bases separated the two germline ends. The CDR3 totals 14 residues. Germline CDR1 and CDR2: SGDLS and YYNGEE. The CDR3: CASSGHSDNNEQFF. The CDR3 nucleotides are TGTGCCAGCAGCGGGCACAGTGATAACAATGAGCAGTTCTTC.

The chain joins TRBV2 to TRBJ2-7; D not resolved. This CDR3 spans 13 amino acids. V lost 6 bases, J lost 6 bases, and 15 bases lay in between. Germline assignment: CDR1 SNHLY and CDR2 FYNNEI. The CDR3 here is CASSDLPQSEQYV. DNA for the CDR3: TGTGCCAGCAGCGACTTACCTCAGTCCGAGCAGTACGTC.

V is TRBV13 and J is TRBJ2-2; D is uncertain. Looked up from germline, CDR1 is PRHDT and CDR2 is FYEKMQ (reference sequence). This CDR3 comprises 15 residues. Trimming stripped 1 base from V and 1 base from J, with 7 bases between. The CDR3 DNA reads TGTGCCAGCAGCTTAGTTTCCAGGAACACCGGGGAGCTGTTTTTT. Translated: CASSLVSRNTGELFF.

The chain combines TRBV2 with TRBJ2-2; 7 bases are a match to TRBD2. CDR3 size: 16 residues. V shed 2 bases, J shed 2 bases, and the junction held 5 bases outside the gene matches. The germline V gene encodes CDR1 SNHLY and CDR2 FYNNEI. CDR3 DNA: TGTGCCAGCAGTGAAATTGGCGGGGGTAACACCGGGGAGCTGTTTTTT. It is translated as CASSEIGGGNTGELFF.

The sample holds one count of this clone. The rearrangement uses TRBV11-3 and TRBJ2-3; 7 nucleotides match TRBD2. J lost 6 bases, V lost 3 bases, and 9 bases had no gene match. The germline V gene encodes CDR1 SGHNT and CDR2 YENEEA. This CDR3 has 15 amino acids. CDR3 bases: TGTGCCAGCAGCTTGGGCGGCCCCGGGGGGGATACGCAGTATTTT. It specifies CASSLGGPGGDTQYF.

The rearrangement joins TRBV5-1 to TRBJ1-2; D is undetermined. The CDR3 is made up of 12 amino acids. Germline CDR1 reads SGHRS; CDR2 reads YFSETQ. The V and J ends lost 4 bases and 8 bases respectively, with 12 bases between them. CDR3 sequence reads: CASSVGRWGYTF. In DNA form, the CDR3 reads TGCGCCAGCAGCGTCGGGAGGTGGGGCTACACCTTC. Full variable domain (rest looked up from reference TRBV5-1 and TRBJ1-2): KAGVTQTPRYLIKTRGQQVTLSCSPISGHRSVSWYQQTPGQGLQFLFEYFSETQRNKGNFPGRFSGRQFSNSRSEMNVSTLELGDSALYLCASSVGRWGYTFGSGTRLTVV.

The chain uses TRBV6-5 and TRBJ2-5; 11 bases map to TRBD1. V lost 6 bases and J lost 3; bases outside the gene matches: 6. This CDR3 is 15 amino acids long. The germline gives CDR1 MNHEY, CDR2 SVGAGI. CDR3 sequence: CASRRTGGFEETQYF. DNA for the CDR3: TGTGCCAGCAGGCGGACAGGGGGCTTTGAAGAGACCCAGTACTTC.

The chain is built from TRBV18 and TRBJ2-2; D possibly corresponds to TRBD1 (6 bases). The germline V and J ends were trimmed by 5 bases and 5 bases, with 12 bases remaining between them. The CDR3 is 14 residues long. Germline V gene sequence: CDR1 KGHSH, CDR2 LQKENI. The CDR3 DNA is TGTGCCAGCTCAATGAAGCAGGGGACCGGGGAGCTGTTTTTT. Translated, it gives CASSMKQGTGELFF.

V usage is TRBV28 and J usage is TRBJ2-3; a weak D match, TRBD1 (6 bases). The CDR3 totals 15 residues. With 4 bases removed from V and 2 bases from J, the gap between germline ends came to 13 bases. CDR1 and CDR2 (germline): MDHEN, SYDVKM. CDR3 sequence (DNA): TGTGCCAGCAGTTCCACCCACAGGGTCACAGATACGCAGTATTTT. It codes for CASSSTHRVTDTQYF.

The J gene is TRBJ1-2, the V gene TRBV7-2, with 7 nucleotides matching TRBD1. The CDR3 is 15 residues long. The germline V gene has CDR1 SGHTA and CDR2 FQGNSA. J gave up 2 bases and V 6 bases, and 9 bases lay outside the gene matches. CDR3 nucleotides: TGTGCCAGCAGACAGAGGACAGGACCGAACTATGGCTACACCTTC. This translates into CASRQRTGPNYGYTF.

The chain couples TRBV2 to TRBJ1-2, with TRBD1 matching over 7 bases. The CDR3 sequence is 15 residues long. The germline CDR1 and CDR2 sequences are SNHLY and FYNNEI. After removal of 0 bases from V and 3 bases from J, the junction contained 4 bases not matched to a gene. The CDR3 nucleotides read TGTGCCAGCAGTGAAGCAGAGGGGGCGGACTATGGCTACACCTTC. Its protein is CASSEAEGADYGYTF.

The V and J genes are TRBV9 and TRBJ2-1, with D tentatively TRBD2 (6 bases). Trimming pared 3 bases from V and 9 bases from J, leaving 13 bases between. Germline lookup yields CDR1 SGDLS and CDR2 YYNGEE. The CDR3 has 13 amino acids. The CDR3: CASSGGAGLEQFF. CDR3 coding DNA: TGTGCCAGCAGCGGCGGGGCAGGCCTTGAGCAGTTCTTC.

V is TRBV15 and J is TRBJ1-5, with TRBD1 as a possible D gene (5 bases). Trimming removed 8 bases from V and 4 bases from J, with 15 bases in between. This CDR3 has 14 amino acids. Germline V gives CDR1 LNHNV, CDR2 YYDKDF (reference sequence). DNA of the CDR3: TGTGCCACCTCCCGCGGGGGAGGGAATCAGCCCCAGCATTTT. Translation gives CATSRGGGNQPQHF. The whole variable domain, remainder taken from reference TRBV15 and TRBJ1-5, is DAMVIQNPRYQVTQFGKPVTLSCSQTLNHNVMYWYQQKSSQAPKLLFHYYDKDFNNEADTPDNFQSRRPNTSFCFLDIRSPGLGDTAMYLCATSRGGGNQPQHFGDGTRLSIL.

CDR3 bases: TGTGCCAGCAGCGCCACAGATCAGCCCCAGCATTTT. Its protein is CASSATDQPQHF. The V call is TRBV2, the J call TRBJ1-5, with unresolved D. This CDR3 contains 12 residues. Germline-derived CDR1 and CDR2 are SNHLY and FYNNEI. The V end was cut by 6 bases, the J end by 5 bases, with 8 bases between.

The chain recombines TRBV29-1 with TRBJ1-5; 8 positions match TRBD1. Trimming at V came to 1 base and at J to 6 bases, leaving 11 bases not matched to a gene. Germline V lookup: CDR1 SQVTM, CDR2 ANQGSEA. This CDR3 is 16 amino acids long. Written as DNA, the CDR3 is TGCAGCGTTGAAGGGAGAGGACAGGGAGATCGTCAGCCCCAGCATTTT. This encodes CSVEGRGQGDRQPQHF.

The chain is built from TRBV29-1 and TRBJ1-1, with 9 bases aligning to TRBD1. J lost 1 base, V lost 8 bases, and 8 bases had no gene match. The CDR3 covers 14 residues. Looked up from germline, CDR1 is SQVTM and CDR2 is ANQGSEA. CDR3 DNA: TGCAGCTTTAGGGACAGGGCGCGGAACACTGAAGCTTTCTTT. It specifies CSFRDRARNTEAFF. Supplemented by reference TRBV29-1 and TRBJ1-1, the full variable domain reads SAVISQKPSRDICQRGTSLTIQCQVDSQVTMMFWYRQQPGQSLTLIATANQGSEATYESGFVIDKFPISRPNLTFSTLTVSNMSPEDSSIYLCSFRDRARNTEAFFGQGTRLTVV.

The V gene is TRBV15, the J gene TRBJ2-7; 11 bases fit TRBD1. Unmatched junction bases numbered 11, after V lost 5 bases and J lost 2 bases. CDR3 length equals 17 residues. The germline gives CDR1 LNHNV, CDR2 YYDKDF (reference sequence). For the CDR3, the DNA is TGTGCCACCAGCCGTCCCGGGACAGGGGGGAGGGCCTACGAGCAGTACTTC. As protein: CATSRPGTGGRAYEQYF.

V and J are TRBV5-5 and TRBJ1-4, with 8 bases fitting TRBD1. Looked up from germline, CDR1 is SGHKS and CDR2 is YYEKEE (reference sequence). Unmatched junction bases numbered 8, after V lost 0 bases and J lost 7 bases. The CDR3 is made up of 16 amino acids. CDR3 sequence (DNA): TGTGCCAGCAGCTTGGGACAGGGGCCTCCTAGTGAAAAACTGTTTTTT. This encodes CASSLGQGPPSEKLFF. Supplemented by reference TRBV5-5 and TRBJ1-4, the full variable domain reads DAGVTQSPTHLIKTRGQQVTLRCSPISGHKSVSWYQQVLGQGPQFIFQYYEKEERGRGNFPDRFSARQFPNYSSELNVNALLLGDSALYLCASSLGQGPPSEKLFFGSGTQLSVL.

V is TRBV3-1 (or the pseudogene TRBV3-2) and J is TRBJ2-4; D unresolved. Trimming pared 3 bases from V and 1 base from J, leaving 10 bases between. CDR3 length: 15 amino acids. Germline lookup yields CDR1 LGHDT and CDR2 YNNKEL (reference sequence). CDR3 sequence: CASSQASGAKNIQYF. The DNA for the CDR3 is TGTGCCAGCAGCCAGGCTTCCGGGGCCAAAAACATTCAGTACTTC.

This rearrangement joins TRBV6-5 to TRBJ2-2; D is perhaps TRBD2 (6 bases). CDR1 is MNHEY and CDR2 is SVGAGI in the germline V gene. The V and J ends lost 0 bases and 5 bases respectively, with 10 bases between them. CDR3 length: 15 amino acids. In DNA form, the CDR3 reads TGTGCCAGCAGTTACTCCCTGACTAGTACCGGGGAGCTGTTTTTT. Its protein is CASSYSLTSTGELFF.

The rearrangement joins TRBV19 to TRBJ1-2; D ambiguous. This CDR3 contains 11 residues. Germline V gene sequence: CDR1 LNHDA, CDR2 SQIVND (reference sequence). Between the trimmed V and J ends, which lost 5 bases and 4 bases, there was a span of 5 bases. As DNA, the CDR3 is TGTGCCAGTAGTGAGGGCTATGGCTACACCTTC. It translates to CASSEGYGYTF.

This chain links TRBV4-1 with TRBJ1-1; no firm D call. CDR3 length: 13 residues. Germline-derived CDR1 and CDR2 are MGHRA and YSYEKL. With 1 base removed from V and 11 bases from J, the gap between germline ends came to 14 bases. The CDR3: CASSQGPSVGAFF. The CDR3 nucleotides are TGCGCCAGCAGCCAAGGCCCATCCGTCGGGGCTTTCTTT.